These 28 T cell receptor beta chains originate from one sample sequenced in a study of T cells in Graves' hyperthyroidism and ophthalmopathy. RNA transcripts yielded amplified TCR beta CDR3 regions. HTBI primers were the set used in a first-round RT-PCR of the TCR CDR3. One entry per CDR3 protein results from TCRdb running MiXCR on the multiplex PCR reads. The sample holds a few hundred thousand distinct CDR3 sequences; about 15% are singletons and the top ten take around a third. Input material: blood. The origin of the receptors is a young woman with Graves' hyperthyroidism.

V usage is TRBV4-1 and J usage is TRBJ2-3, with TRBD2 identical over 7 bases. This CDR3 is built from 18 residues. From germline, CDR1 is MGHRA and CDR2 YSYEKL. V dropped 1 base and J dropped 4; count of bases not matched to a gene: 14. CDR3 nucleotides: TGCGCCAGCAGCCAAGTAGGACTAGTGAATATGGGGGCAGATACGCAGTATTTT. Its translation is CASSQVGLVNMGADTQYF.

The V and J genes are TRBV6-2 or TRBV6-3 and TRBJ1-5; perhaps TRBD1 as D (5 bases). Germline lookup yields CDR1 MNHEY and CDR2 SVGEGT. The CDR3 loop spans 13 amino acids. Trimming took off 2 bases at V and 9 bases at J, with 11 bases between the two ends. The CDR3 DNA sequence: TGTGCCAGCAGTTACGGGGCTCGCGGGCCCCAGCATTTT. Translated: CASSYGARGPQHF.

With respect to this clonotype: The junction differs from germline at one of its ends, possibly a read error. The chain links TRBV4-1 to TRBJ1-4; 7 nucleotides line up with TRBD1. From germline, CDR1 is MGHRA and CDR2 YSYEKL. This CDR3 spans 17 amino acids. The CDR3 coding sequence is TGCGCCAACAGCCAAGATAGCCGACAGGGATCGGTTGAAAAACTGTTTTTT. Protein product: CANSQDSRQGSVEKLFF.

This clonotype has a handful of counts. This rearrangement joins TRBV5-1 to TRBJ1-1; perhaps TRBD1 as D (6 bases). V lost 5 bases and J 2 bases, leaving 10 bases between the germline ends. The germline CDR1 and CDR2 sequences are SGHRS and YFSETQ. The CDR3 is 13 amino acids. CDR3 nucleotide sequence: TGCGCCAGCAGGGGACAAACCAACACTGAAGCTTTCTTT. This codes for CASRGQTNTEAFF.

At least ten counts were recorded for this clonotype. The CDR3 protein is CASSQGPGTGSYEQYF. As DNA, the CDR3 is TGTGCCAGCAGCCAAGGCCCCGGGACAGGGAGCTACGAGCAGTACTTC. The chain links TRBV3-1 to TRBJ2-7, with 9 bases lining up with TRBD1. The germline V gene has CDR1 LGHDT and CDR2 YNNKEL (reference sequence). With V trimmed by 1 base and J by 3 bases, 7 bases remained unmatched. The CDR3 extends over 16 amino acids.

This clonotype has ten or more counts. This chain links TRBV29-1 with TRBJ1-1; 8 bases agree with TRBD1. Trimming at V came to 7 bases and at J to 0 bases, leaving 4 bases not matched to a gene. The germline gives CDR1 SQVTM, CDR2 ANQGSEA. CDR3 size: 13 residues. The CDR3 is CSARTGLNTEAFF. The CDR3 DNA reads as TGCAGCGCCCGGACAGGGTTGAACACTGAAGCTTTCTTT.

In its sample, this clonotype was seen a few times. J is TRBJ2-1 and V is TRBV5-1; perhaps TRBD2 as D (6 bases). Germline lookup yields CDR1 SGHRS and CDR2 YFSETQ. The CDR3 sequence is 15 residues long. V was trimmed by 0 bases and J by 2 bases, leaving 9 bases between them. Here the CDR3 DNA reads TGCGCCAGCAGCTTGGGCGGGACTGCCTACAATGAGCAGTTCTTC. Protein product: CASSLGGTAYNEQFF. Drawing the rest from reference TRBV5-1 and TRBJ2-1, the complete variable domain is KAGVTQTPRYLIKTRGQQVTLSCSPISGHRSVSWYQQTPGQGLQFLFEYFSETQRNKGNFPGRFSGRQFSNSRSEMNVSTLELGDSALYLCASSLGGTAYNEQFFGPGTRLTVL.

This clonotype occurred many times. The genes are TRBV29-1 and TRBJ2-7, with TRBD1 matching over 11 bases. The length of the CDR3 is 13 residues. With 6 bases clipped from V and 5 bases from J, the junction kept 6 bases outside the gene matches. Germline V gene sequence: CDR1 SQVTM, CDR2 ANQGSEA. Written as DNA, the CDR3 is TGCAGCGTGATAGGACAGGGGGCGGACGAGCAGTACTTC. Its translation is CSVIGQGADEQYF.

This clonotype was seen ten or more times. The V gene is TRBV5-1, the J gene TRBJ2-1; D remains unclear. The CDR3 extends over 15 amino acids. Trimming left V 1 base short and J 0 bases short, with 8 bases between. The germline gives CDR1 SGHRS, CDR2 YFSETQ. This chain's CDR3 is CASSLSVGSYNEQFF. In nucleotides, the CDR3 is TGCGCCAGCAGCTTGTCCGTGGGCTCCTACAATGAGCAGTTCTTC. Full variable domain (outside the CDR3, taken from reference TRBV5-1 and TRBJ2-1): KAGVTQTPRYLIKTRGQQVTLSCSPISGHRSVSWYQQTPGQGLQFLFEYFSETQRNKGNFPGRFSGRQFSNSRSEMNVSTLELGDSALYLCASSLSVGSYNEQFFGPGTRLTVL.

This clonotype was seen repeatedly, ten times or more. This sequence joins TRBV6-2 or TRBV6-3 and TRBJ2-7, with D possibly being TRBD2 (6 bases). Per the germline V gene, CDR1 is MNHEY and CDR2 is SVGEGT. This CDR3 has 14 amino acids. Trimming pared 2 bases from V and 2 bases from J, leaving 10 bases between. CDR3 sequence reads: CASSYGGTAYEQYF. CDR3 nucleotide sequence: TGTGCCAGCAGTTACGGGGGGACCGCCTACGAGCAGTACTTC.

This clonotype has just a few counts. The chain is built from TRBV2 and TRBJ2-1; 8 bases are shared with TRBD1. V lost 3 bases, J lost 5 bases, and 3 bases stayed unmatched. Germline V gene data show CDR1 as SNHLY and CDR2 as FYNNEI. This CDR3 region has 14 residues. The DNA of the CDR3 is TGTGCCAGCAGTGACAGGGGGCGAAACAATGAGCAGTTCTTC. It encodes CASSDRGRNNEQFF.

Many counts were recorded for this clonotype. The gene calls are TRBV11-1 and TRBJ1-2; D uncertain. Germline CDR1 SGHAT, CDR2 FQDESV (reference sequence). This CDR3 has 13 residues. The V and J ends lost 4 bases and 7 bases respectively, with 13 bases between them. The CDR3 region is CASSSTPAAGYTF. For the CDR3, the DNA is TGTGCCAGCAGCTCCACCCCCGCGGCTGGCTACACCTTC.

The rearrangement links TRBV6-1 to TRBJ1-4; D perhaps matches TRBD1 (5 bases). The germline V and J ends were trimmed by 6 bases and 6 bases, with 11 bases remaining between them. CDR1 and CDR2 (germline): MNHNS, SASEGT. The CDR3 length is 13 residues. The CDR3 nucleotides read TGTGCCAGCAGCGTCGGGGCTTATGAAAAACTGTTTTTT. Protein sequence: CASSVGAYEKLFF.

V usage is TRBV29-1 and J usage is TRBJ2-7, with D perhaps TRBD1 (6 bases). The CDR3 consists of 14 residues. V lost 5 bases and J 0 bases, leaving 14 bases between the germline ends. The germline CDR1 and CDR2 sequences are SQVTM and ANQGSEA. CDR3 sequence: CSVKFRQDSYEQYF. The CDR3 DNA follows: TGCAGCGTTAAGTTTCGACAGGACTCCTACGAGCAGTACTTC.

The rearrangement links TRBV27 to TRBJ2-4, with TRBD1 matching 11 bases. From germline, CDR1 is MNHEY and CDR2 SMNVEV (reference sequence). Germline trimming cut 8 bases from V and 1 base from J; bases unmatched to any gene: 7. CDR3 length: 16 residues. The CDR3 protein is CASRSDRGLAKNIQYF. CDR3 DNA: TGTGCCAGCCGATCGGACAGGGGGCTGGCCAAAAACATTCAGTACTTC.

The rearrangement joins TRBV4-2 to TRBJ2-2; the match to TRBD2 covers 7 bases. The CDR3 is 16 amino acids. Germline assignment: CDR1 LGHNA and CDR2 YNFKEQ. Germline trimming cut 2 bases from V and 4 bases from J; bases unmatched to any gene: 7. As DNA, the CDR3 is TGTGCCAGCAGCCAACCTACTAGCGTAGGCACCGGGGAGCTGTTTTTT. It encodes CASSQPTSVGTGELFF.

The V gene is TRBV6-9, the J gene TRBJ2-2; the match to TRBD2 covers 9 bases. In germline, CDR1 is MNHGY, CDR2 SVAAGI. J was trimmed by 5 bases and V by 3 bases; bases with no gene match: 10. CDR3 length: 17 residues. This CDR3 reads CASSYDVSGRSTGELFF. DNA of the CDR3: TGTGCCAGCAGTTACGACGTTAGCGGGAGATCAACCGGGGAGCTGTTTTTT.

Here the CDR3 reads CASSQLERRAYEQYF. CDR3 bases: TGTGCCAGCAGCCAGCTCGAGAGAAGAGCTTACGAGCAGTACTTC. The rearrangement uses TRBV27 and TRBJ2-7; D is unclear. CDR3 size: 15 residues. Trimming removed 6 bases at V and 4 bases at J, with 19 bases between. Germline CDR1 and CDR2: MNHEY and SMNVEV (reference sequence).

Worth noting for this clonotype: A much bigger clone sits one base away, suggesting this may be a read error. The CDR3 loop is CVSRGQGRNSNQPQHF. CDR3 coding DNA: TGTGTCAGCCGTGGACAGGGCAGAAATAGCAATCAGCCCCAGCATTTT. The V call is TRBV7-2, the J call TRBJ1-5; TRBD1 matches 8 bases. Germline V gene lookup returns CDR1 SGHTA and CDR2 FQGNSA. The CDR3 has 16 amino acids.

This clonotype was counted between two and nine times. V usage is TRBV5-4 and J usage is TRBJ2-1, with D possibly being TRBD2 (6 bases). The germline CDR1 and CDR2 sequences are SGHNT and YYREEE (reference sequence). The CDR3 has 13 amino acids. V shed 3 bases and J shed 8 bases, with 12 bases lying between them. Here the CDR3 DNA reads TGTGCCAGCAGCTCACTAGCTATCGATGAGCAGTTCTTC. Protein sequence: CASSSLAIDEQFF.

Comments on this clonotype: Just one base apart from a much larger clone, this may be a read error. The chain recombines TRBV27 with TRBJ1-5; tentatively, D is TRBD1 (6 bases). CDR1 is MNHEY, CDR2 SMNVEV, per germline (reference sequence). The CDR3 covers 14 residues. The CDR3 region is CANSPYRDNQPQHF. As DNA, the CDR3 is TGTGCCAACAGTCCCTACAGGGATAATCAGCCCCAGCATTTT.

In this sample, this clonotype turned up a few times. The chain links TRBV20-1 to TRBJ2-2, with 10 bases aligning to TRBD2. Germline CDR1 and CDR2: DFQATT and SNEGSKA (reference sequence). The CDR3 is 20 amino acids. V shed 0 bases and J 0 bases; nucleotides not matched to a gene: 13. DNA for the CDR3: TGCAGTGCTAGAGATCAGCTTGGACTAGCGGATTTCGCGAACACCGGGGAGCTGTTTTTT. Protein: CSARDQLGLADFANTGELFF.

In this sample, this clonotype turned up once. This chain links TRBV29-1 with TRBJ2-5, with D perhaps matching TRBD2 (5 bases). Germline CDR1 SQVTM, CDR2 ANQGSEA. The CDR3 sequence is 12 residues long. Trimming cost V 4 bases and J 5 bases, with 11 bases left between them. The CDR3 region has the DNA TGCAGCGTTGTGGGTAGCGCGGAGACCCAGTACTTC. Residues: CSVVGSAETQYF.

The table lists this clonotype with many counts. V gene TRBV18 combines with J gene TRBJ1-1, with 8 bases identical to TRBD1. V lost 2 bases to trimming and J lost 3 bases; unmatched junction nucleotides: 2. CDR1 is KGHSH, CDR2 LQKENI, per germline. This CDR3 comprises 14 residues. For the CDR3, the DNA is TGTGCCAGCTCACCAGACAGGGGTGACACTGAAGCTTTCTTT. This encodes CASSPDRGDTEAFF.

The chain links TRBV29-1 to TRBJ2-3; 10 bases agree with TRBD2. The CDR3 length is 17 residues. CDR1 is SQVTM, CDR2 ANQGSEA, per germline. The ends lost 0 bases at V and 1 base at J; junction bases unmatched: 7. CDR3 region: CSVEDSLAGVGTDTQYF. CDR3 nucleotide sequence: TGCAGCGTTGAAGATAGCCTAGCGGGAGTGGGCACAGATACGCAGTATTTT.

Worth noting for this clonotype: This may come from a read error, since a much larger clone is one base off. The rearrangement joins TRBV11-2 to TRBJ2-7, with TRBD2 matching over 8 bases. V lost 1 base to trimming and J lost 5 bases; unmatched junction nucleotides: 13. Germline loops: CDR1 SGHAT, CDR2 FQNNGV. The CDR3 totals 17 residues. The CDR3 spells CASSLVTSSGRYHEQYF. The CDR3 DNA sequence: TGTGCCAGCAGCTTAGTTACGTCTAGCGGGCGTTACCACGAGCAGTACTTC.

The rearrangement joins TRBV24-1 to TRBJ1-2, with D possibly being TRBD1 (5 bases). In germline, CDR1 is KGHDR, CDR2 SFDVKD. The CDR3 runs to 13 residues. Trimming stripped 5 bases from V and 8 bases from J, with 14 bases between. The CDR3 reads CATSGDQGAGYTF. CDR3 nucleotides: TGTGCCACCAGTGGAGACCAGGGTGCCGGCTACACCTTC.

This clonotype was detected many times. The V call is TRBV5-6, the J call TRBJ2-3; D unclear. Per germline, CDR1 SGHDT and CDR2 YYEEEE. Trimming removed 2 bases at V and 0 bases at J, with 7 bases between. The CDR3 totals 14 residues. CDR3: CASSFTGSTDTQYF. The CDR3 coding sequence is TGTGCCAGCAGCTTTACGGGTAGCACAGATACGCAGTATTTT.